This entry describes one TCR beta chain. Per the authors' pipeline: Scientists estimated how many nucleated cells there were by amplifying reference gene primers. This table comes from immunoSEQ multiplex PCR, and its TCRdb copy is limited to in-frame clones, with some not included. V, J and clone size are those of that table, while D and trimming were read from the DNA. The sample records around 300,000 clones, around 88% being singletons. J was trimmed by 4 bases and V by 5 bases; bases with no gene match: 8. Germline loops: CDR1 MDHEN, CDR2 SYDVKM. The CDR3 is 15 amino acids. This sample was taken from a study of blood T cell repertoires in COVID-19. Turning to the study itself: COVID-19 samples, acute and convalescent, were from the United States, Italy and Spain.

The rearrangement uses TRBV28 and TRBJ2-7, with 10 bases that match TRBD1. The sequence derives from a woman aged 40 to 50 who had recovered from COVID-19. Sequencing was performed on PBMCs or T cells enriched from blood (not recorded which). The DNA for the CDR3 is TGTGCCAGCAGTGCCCCGGGACAGGGGTTGTACGAGCAGTACTTC. Encoded protein: CASSAPGQGLYEQYF.